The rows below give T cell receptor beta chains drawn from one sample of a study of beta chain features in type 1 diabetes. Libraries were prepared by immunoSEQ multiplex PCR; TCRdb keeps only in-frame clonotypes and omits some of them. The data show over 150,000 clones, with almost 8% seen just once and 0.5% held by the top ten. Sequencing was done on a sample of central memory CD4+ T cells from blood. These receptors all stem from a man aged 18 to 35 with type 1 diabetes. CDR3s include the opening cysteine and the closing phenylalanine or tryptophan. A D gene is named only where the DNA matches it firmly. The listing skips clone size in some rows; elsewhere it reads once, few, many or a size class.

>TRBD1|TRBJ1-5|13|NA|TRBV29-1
TGCAGCGTCCAAGCCGGGACAGAGCAGCCCCAGCATTTT
CSVQAGTEQPQHF
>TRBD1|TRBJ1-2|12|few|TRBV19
TGTGCCAGTAATGACAGGGAGGATGGCTACACCTTC
CASNDREDGYTF
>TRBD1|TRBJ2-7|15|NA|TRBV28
TGTGCCAGCAGTGCGGACAGGGGCGTAGGCCCCGAGCAGTACTTC
CASSADRGVGPEQYF
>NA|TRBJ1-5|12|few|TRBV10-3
TGTGCCATTAGCGACGGCAATCAGCCCCAGCATTTT
CAISDGNQPQHF
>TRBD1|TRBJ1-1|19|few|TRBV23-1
TGCGCCAGCAGTCACAATCTGTCCCGGGACAGGGGCAGGGACACTGAAGCTTTCTTT
CASSHNLSRDRGRDTEAFF
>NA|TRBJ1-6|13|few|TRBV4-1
TGCGCCAGCAGCCAAGACGAGGAGTCACCCCTCCACTTT
CASSQDEESPLHF
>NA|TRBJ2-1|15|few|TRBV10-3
TGTGCCATCAGGGGAGACGCGAGCTCCTACAATGAGCAGTTCTTC
CAIRGDASSYNEQFF
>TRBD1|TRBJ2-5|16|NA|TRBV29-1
TGCAGCGTTAACTCCGGGACAGGGGACGAAGGGGAGACCCAGTACTTC
CSVNSGTGDEGETQYF
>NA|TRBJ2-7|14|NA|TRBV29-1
TGCAGCGTTGAAGTGAGCCAGTGGCCGGGAAGGGAGTACTTC
CSVEVSQWPGREYF
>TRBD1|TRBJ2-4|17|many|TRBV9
TGTGCCAGCAGCGCTTCCGGGACAGGGGGCGGGGGAAACATTCAGTACTTC
CASSASGTGGGGNIQYF
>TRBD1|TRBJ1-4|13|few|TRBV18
TGTGCCAGCTCACCTGACAGGGCCGAAAAACTGTTTTTT
CASSPDRAEKLFF
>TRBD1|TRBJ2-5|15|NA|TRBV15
TGTGCCACCAGCAGGGAAAGGACAGGACAAGAGACCCAGTACTTC
CATSRERTGQETQYF
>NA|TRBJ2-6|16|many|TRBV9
TGTGCCAGCAGCGCAGGGGTTCCATCTGGGGCCAACGTCCTGACTTTC
CASSAGVPSGANVLTF
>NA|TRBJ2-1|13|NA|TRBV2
TGTGCCAGCAGTGAACATGTAGCGAATGAGCAGTTCTTC
CASSEHVANEQFF
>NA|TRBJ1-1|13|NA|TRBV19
TGTGCCAGTAGTACTATGACAGGTGCGGCAGCTTTCTTT
CASSTMTGAAAFF
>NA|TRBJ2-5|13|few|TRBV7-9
TGTGCCAGCAGGGAGGATGACAGGGAGACCCAGTACTTC
CASREDDRETQYF
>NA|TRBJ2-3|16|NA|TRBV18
TGTGCCAGCTCAGCGACCGGGACTGGACACACAGATACGCAGTATTTT
CASSATGTGHTDTQYF
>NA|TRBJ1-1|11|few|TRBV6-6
TGTGCCAGTAGACAGGAAACTGAAGCTTTCTTT
CASRQETEAFF
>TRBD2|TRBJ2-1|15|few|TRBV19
TGTGCCAGTAGCCCAGGGACTAGCGGGAGGCGCGAGCAGTTCTTC
CASSPGTSGRREQFF
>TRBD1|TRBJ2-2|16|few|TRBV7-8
TGTGCCAGCAGCCATACCGGGACAGGGTATGGCGGGGAGCTGTTTTTT
CASSHTGTGYGGELFF
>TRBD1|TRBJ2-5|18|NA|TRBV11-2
TGTGCCAGCAGCACCCTGACAGGGGGTTTTGTAGGAGCCAAGACCCAGTACTTC
CASSTLTGGFVGAKTQYF
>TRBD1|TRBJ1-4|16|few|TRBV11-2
TGTGCCAGCAGCTCCAGGAGGACAGGGACTAATGAAAAACTGTTTTTT
CASSSRRTGTNEKLFF
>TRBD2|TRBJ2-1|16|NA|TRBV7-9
TGTGCCAGCAAGCGGGGACGACTAGCGGGAGGCGATGAGCAGTTCTTC
CASKRGRLAGGDEQFF
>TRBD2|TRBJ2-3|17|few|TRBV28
TGTGCCAGCAAACCGATCTCTGGCGGGAGGGCCGCAGATACGCAGTATTTT
CASKPISGGRAADTQYF
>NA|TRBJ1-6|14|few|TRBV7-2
TGTGCCAGCAGACCGATACAGGGCAATTCACCCCTCCACTTT
CASRPIQGNSPLHF
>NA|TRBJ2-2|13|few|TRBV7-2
TGTGCCAGCAGCTTGGAGTACACCGGGGAGCTGTTTTTT
CASSLEYTGELFF
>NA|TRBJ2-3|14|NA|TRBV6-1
TGTGCCAGCACCCGAGCGAGCTACACAGATACGCAGTATTTT
CASTRASYTDTQYF
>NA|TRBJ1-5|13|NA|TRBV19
TGTGCCAGTAGTATAGATCCGAATCAGCCCCAGCATTTT
CASSIDPNQPQHF
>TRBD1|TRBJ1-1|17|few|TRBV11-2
TGTGCCAGCAGCTTTGGCCCAGGACAGGGGATGAACACTGAAGCTTTCTTT
CASSFGPGQGMNTEAFF
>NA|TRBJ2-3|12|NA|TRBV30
TGTGCCTCTAGGAGGGGCACAGATACGCAGTATTTT
CASRRGTDTQYF
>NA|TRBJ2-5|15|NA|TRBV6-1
TGTGCCAGCAGTTTGAGTTTGACAGATCAAGAGACCCAGTACTTC
CASSLSLTDQETQYF
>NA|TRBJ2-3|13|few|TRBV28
TGTGCCACCGATGGGGGGTACACAGATACGCAGTATTTT
CATDGGYTDTQYF
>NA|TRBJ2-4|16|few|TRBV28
TGTGCCAGCAGTTTACCTGGACTCTCAGCCAAAAACATTCAGTACTTC
CASSLPGLSAKNIQYF
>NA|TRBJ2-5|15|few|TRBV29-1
TGCAGCGTTGACGGGAGTCCCACGGACCAAAAGGCCCAGTACTTC
CSVDGSPTDQKAQYF